The TCR beta chain described here comes from a study of T cells after yellow fever vaccination. About the research overall: The SMART-Seq v4 Ultra Low Input method served to prepare the low-cell-number fractions.

The CDR3 loop spans 14 amino acids. Germline CDR1 reads SGHRS; CDR2 reads YFSETQ. The germline V and J ends were trimmed by 4 bases and 5 bases, with 16 bases remaining between them. This clonotype has only a few counts. Antigen specificity is unknown. Study-level findings and limits: Contaminants from the bulk population, in the form of abundant clonotypes, could be found in FACS-sorted repertoires. Most primary-vaccination clones recurred post-booster (around 95% CD4, more than 85% CD8). Clonotypes appearing in both CD4 and CD8 compartments existed, and their share was small.

TCRdb processed the 5' RACE reads anew with MiXCR; each CDR3 protein has one entry. Among 200,000 to 300,000 distinct CDR3 sequences listed, less than 7.5% were seen once. J is TRBJ2-7 and V is TRBV5-1; possible D gene TRBD2, 7 bases. The clonotype comes from a man aged 30 to 39 who received the YFV17D yellow fever vaccine. Here the sequenced sample was CD4+ T cells sorted from PBMCs, taken on the day of the yellow fever booster vaccination. CDR3 amino acids: CASSQRGTKNEQYF. Written as DNA, the CDR3 is TGCGCCAGCAGCCAGAGGGGGACTAAGAACGAGCAGTACTTC.